The 20 T cell receptor beta chains below come from one sample, sequenced in a study of blood T cell repertoires in COVID-19. Sequencing used immunoSEQ multiplex PCR; TCRdb keeps in-frame clones, though not all of them. This table has tens of thousands of clones, about 70% appearing once. Sequenced: peripheral blood. These receptors came from a man between 65 and 85 years old with active or convalescent COVID-19.

The V and J genes are TRBV28 and TRBJ1-5; 7 bases align to TRBD1. CDR1 and CDR2 from the germline V gene are MDHEN and SYDVKM. The CDR3 is 16 amino acids. V trimming: 6 bases; J trimming: 16 bases; junction bases outside the gene matches: 24. In nucleotides, the CDR3 is TGTGCCAGCAGCTCTCATGGAAAAGGGGGCATATTACCGGATCATTTT. Translated: CASSSHGKGGILPDHF.

This clone was recorded only once. DNA for the CDR3: TGTGCCAGCAGCCCAGAGGCGAGCGGGGCAGATACGCAGTATTTT. It codes for CASSPEASGADTQYF. The chain employs TRBV4-2 and TRBJ2-3; TRBD2 matches 7 bases. Germline V lookup: CDR1 LGHNA, CDR2 YNFKEQ. The CDR3 totals 15 residues. After removal of 4 bases from V and 4 bases from J, the junction contained 8 bases not matched to a gene.

This rearrangement joins TRBV13 to TRBJ2-3; no clear D. With 0 bases removed from V and 4 bases from J, the gap between germline ends came to 5 bases. Germline CDR1 is PRHDT and CDR2 is FYEKMQ (reference sequence). This CDR3 is built from 13 residues. CDR3: CASSLGTADTQYF. In DNA form, the CDR3 reads TGTGCCAGCAGCTTAGGAACGGCAGATACGCAGTATTTT.

The chain has TRBV7-9 and TRBJ2-7, with a tentative D call TRBD2 (6 bases). V was clipped by 5 bases and J by 1 base, with 24 bases between them. Germline lookup yields CDR1 SEHNR and CDR2 FQNEAQ (reference sequence). This CDR3 is 18 amino acids long. The CDR3 is CASSTTYTSTRRSYEQYF. Here the CDR3 DNA reads TGTGCCAGCAGCACAACTTACACCTCGACTAGACGGTCCTACGAGCAGTACTTC.

This rearrangement joins TRBV6-5 to TRBJ1-1; D may be TRBD1 (5 bases). The CDR3 runs to 14 residues. V was cut by 2 bases and J by 1 base, with 8 bases left in between. Germline V lookup: CDR1 MNHEY, CDR2 SVGAGI. CDR3 nucleotide sequence: TGTGCCAGCAGTTACCAGGGATCGAACACTGAAGCTTTCTTT. Amino acid sequence: CASSYQGSNTEAFF.

The chain recombines TRBV27 with TRBJ2-7; D call uncertain. Germline CDR1 is MNHEY and CDR2 is SMNVEV (reference sequence). V was clipped by 9 bases and J by 0 bases, with 15 bases between them. The CDR3 is 14 residues long. The CDR3 here is CARLTAFSSYEQYF. The CDR3 nucleotides read TGTGCCAGATTAACAGCTTTCAGCTCCTACGAGCAGTACTTC.

V gene TRBV3-1 (or the pseudogene TRBV3-2) combines with J gene TRBJ2-3; D not certain. Germline CDR1 reads LGHDT; CDR2 reads YNNKEL (reference sequence). The V gene lost 3 bases and the J gene lost 0 bases, with 10 bases spanning the gap. The CDR3 extends over 15 amino acids. As DNA, the CDR3 is TGTGCCAGCAGCCAGGTAACTTCTAGCACAGATACGCAGTATTTT. Its protein is CASSQVTSSTDTQYF.

This clone was found once. V gene TRBV6-5 combines with J gene TRBJ2-7; no reliable D call. V was trimmed by 8 bases and J by 3 bases, leaving 20 bases between them. CDR3 length: 15 amino acids. Germline V lookup: CDR1 MNHEY, CDR2 SVGAGI. The CDR3 sequence is CASGPTHSMSYEQYF. The CDR3 bases are TGTGCCAGCGGCCCGACTCATTCAATGAGCTACGAGCAGTACTTC.

Details on this clone: One end of the junction does not line up with germline, which may come from a read error. This sequence joins TRBV5-1 and TRBJ2-5; 7 nucleotides line up with TRBD2. The CDR3 runs 14 residues. CDR1 and CDR2 (germline): SGHRS, YFSETQ. The chain's CDR3 is CASSLTGLGQGRDF. The CDR3 DNA sequence: TGCGCCAGCAGCTTGACCGGACTAGGCCAAGGTCGGGACTTC.

This clone has a handful of counts. The CDR3 nucleotides read TGTGCCAGCAGCTCACAGGGGTGGGGTTCACCCCTCCACTTT. This sequence encodes CASSSQGWGSPLHF. The chain joins TRBV5-6 to TRBJ1-6; 7 positions match TRBD1. Germline values: CDR1 SGHDT, CDR2 YYEEEE. The CDR3 sequence is 14 residues long. V trimming: 3 bases; J trimming: 9 bases; junction bases outside the gene matches: 6. Full variable domain (outside the CDR3, taken from reference TRBV5-6 and TRBJ1-6): DAGVTQSPTHLIKTRGQQVTLRCSPKSGHDTVSWYQQALGQGPQFIFQYYEEEERQRGNFPDRFSGHQFPNYSSELNVNALLLGDSALYLCASSSQGWGSPLHFGNGTRLTVT.

V usage is TRBV5-1 and J usage is TRBJ1-2; unclear D gene. Deletions cut 4 bases from V and 4 bases from J, with 17 bases between. Germline lookup yields CDR1 SGHRS and CDR2 YFSETQ. The CDR3 sequence is 15 residues long. The chain's CDR3 is CASSQSAVGSYGYTF. The CDR3 DNA sequence: TGCGCCAGCAGCCAATCCGCGGTGGGTTCCTATGGCTACACCTTC.

The chain joins TRBV30 to TRBJ1-4; a possible D gene is TRBD1 (5 bases). CDR1 is GTSNPN and CDR2 is SVGIG in the germline V gene (reference sequence). Trimming took 0 bases from V and 1 from J, leaving 9 bases between them. The CDR3 loop spans 15 amino acids. The CDR3 region has the DNA TGTGCCTGGAGTGTACTAAGGGGAACTAATGAAAAACTGTTTTTT. Protein product: CAWSVLRGTNEKLFF.

The chain employs TRBV27 and TRBJ1-2, with no clear D. The CDR3 runs to 12 residues. Per the germline V gene, CDR1 is MNHEY and CDR2 is SMNVEV (reference sequence). V lost 6 bases, J lost 5 bases, and 10 bases lay in between. The CDR3 bases are TGTGCCAGCAGCTCGAGGCCTTATGGCTACACCTTC. Encoded protein: CASSSRPYGYTF.

A few counts support this clone. V is TRBV5-1 and J is TRBJ2-5; a possible D gene is TRBD2 (5 bases). The V end lost 7 bases, the J end lost 5 bases, and 15 bases lay between the germline ends. The V gene's germline CDR1 is SGHRS and CDR2 YFSETQ. This CDR3 has 13 residues. CDR3: CASSRGERETQYF. The CDR3 bases are TGCGCCAGCTCCCGTGGGGAGCGTGAGACCCAGTACTTC.

This chain uses TRBV27 with TRBJ2-6; the D is unclear. The CDR3 extends over 16 amino acids. The V end was cut by 3 bases, the J end by 0 bases, with 9 bases between. Germline V gene data show CDR1 as MNHEY and CDR2 as SMNVEV (reference sequence). The CDR3 region has the DNA TGTGCCAGCAGTTTGGAACAGAGCTCTGGGGCCAACGTCCTGACTTTC. It codes for CASSLEQSSGANVLTF.

For the CDR3, the DNA is TGTGCCACCAGTGATTCAGGGTCCCAAGCTTTCTTT. It translates to CATSDSGSQAFF. V usage is TRBV24-1 and J usage is TRBJ1-1, with D possibly TRBD1 on 5 matching bases. The V gene's germline CDR1 is KGHDR and CDR2 SFDVKD. The CDR3 covers 12 residues. V was trimmed by 2 bases and J by 9 bases, leaving 9 bases between them.

The chain is built from TRBV28 and TRBJ2-3; tentatively, D is TRBD2 (5 bases). Germline V lookup: CDR1 MDHEN, CDR2 SYDVKM. The CDR3 totals 14 residues. Between the trimmed V and J ends, which lost 8 bases and 1 base, there was a span of 13 bases. In DNA, the CDR3 is TGTGCCAGCCGCCCCACTAGAGGCACAGATACGCAGTATTTT. Its protein product is CASRPTRGTDTQYF.

V usage is TRBV5-6 and J usage is TRBJ2-1; TRBD2 aligns across 13 bases. Trimming removed 2 bases from V and 6 bases from J; junction bases left unmatched: 5. The CDR3 is made up of 16 amino acids. From germline, CDR1 is SGHDT and CDR2 YYEEEE. The CDR3 spells CASSFGTSGAGNEQFF. The CDR3 coding sequence is TGTGCCAGCAGCTTCGGGACTAGCGGGGCGGGCAATGAGCAGTTCTTC.

This chain connects TRBV7-9 to TRBJ2-5; unclear D gene. The germline CDR1 and CDR2 sequences are SEHNR and FQNEAQ (reference sequence). There are 13 residues in the CDR3. The V gene lost 3 bases and the J gene lost 2 bases, with 7 bases spanning the gap. The CDR3 protein is CASSLRLQETQYF. CDR3 DNA: TGTGCCAGCAGCTTGCGACTGCAAGAGACCCAGTACTTC.

The chain combines TRBV9 with TRBJ2-7; TRBD1 aligns across 7 bases. The CDR3 is made up of 14 amino acids. The germline CDR1 and CDR2 sequences are SGDLS and YYNGEE. The V gene end was trimmed by 6 bases and the J gene end by 4 bases; junction bases not matched to a gene: 10. The CDR3 DNA sequence: TGTGCCAGCAATTCGGGACAGTATACTTACGAGCAGTACTTC. Protein: CASNSGQYTYEQYF.